The subject of this entry is one T cell receptor (beta chain). Its antigen is currently not known. No base quality values were provided; no much bigger clone lies one nucleotide off. Whole blood was collected in K2EDTA tubes by collaborating institutions according to the institutions' own protocols. For TCRbeta analysis, collaborator samples were shipped as frozen whole blood, as isolated PBMCs, or as DNA extracted from either sample type. TCRbeta CDR3 regions were amplified from genomic DNA using the immunoSEQ Assay, a bias-controlled multiplex PCR. On the study's bioinformatics: Within the assay, amplification of reference gene primers was used to estimate how many nucleated cells each sample contained. To quantify the absolute abundance of each unique TCRbeta CDR3 rearrangement, sequence reads were collapsed and filtered. For each sample, productive Simpson clonality was calculated as the square root of Simpson's diversity index over productive rearrangements. The table comes from immuneACCESS by way of TCRdb, which keeps in-frame sequences with V and J called. Part of the clones is missing from these tables; in studies checked, under half for an unresolved V gene and the rest for unknown reasons. V and J calls and clone size follow that table, whereas D and trimming were derived from the DNA. This sample gives under 130,000 clones in total; more than 75% of them show up just once. The top ten clonotypes cover approximately 2.1% of the sample.

This record belongs to a study of blood T cell repertoires in COVID-19 (dated by TCRdb to 2018 to 2021). Notes on the research overall: Samples from collaborators originated in the United States, Italy and Spain and spanned both the acute and convalescent phases of COVID-19. The dataset comprised deeply sampled blood TCRbeta repertoires from subjects exposed to, actively infected with, or recovered from COVID-19. The samples were drawn from two sources: the first 160 participants of the ongoing ImmuneRACE study, and fewer than 1,500 subjects contributed by 6 global collaborators. A de-identified subject ID, COVID-19 status, age in years and sex were almost always included in the sample metadata. HLA class I and class II types, where available, came from metadata supplied by the sample provider rather than from assay-based typing. The prospective study material was composed of cDNA or gDNA derived from T cells, B-cell-depleted T cells, or PBMCs. The repertoires were released in a freely available public database intended as a resource for research on the immune response to SARS-CoV-2.

General conclusions and limits of the study: How much clinical and demographic metadata was included differed by source and by participant, and the metadata was provided uncurated.

Trimming removed 7 bases from V and 2 bases from J; the gene matches leave 14 bases unexplained. The germline V gene gives CDR1 as SQVTM and CDR2 as ANQGSEA. The CDR3 has 16 amino acids, counting the end cysteine and phenylalanine. The kept DNA is CDR3 alone, 48 bases in frame from the first base. This receptor chain uses TRBV29-1 and TRBJ2-1; 7 nucleotides in the junction match TRBD1. The sequenced sample was peripheral blood. The TCR comes from a human donor in a cohort sampled during active COVID-19. For the CDR3, the sequence is CSGTLHDRAPYNEQFF. The DNA is as follows: TGCAGCGGGACACTTCACGACAGGGCGCCCTACAATGAGCAGTTCTTC.